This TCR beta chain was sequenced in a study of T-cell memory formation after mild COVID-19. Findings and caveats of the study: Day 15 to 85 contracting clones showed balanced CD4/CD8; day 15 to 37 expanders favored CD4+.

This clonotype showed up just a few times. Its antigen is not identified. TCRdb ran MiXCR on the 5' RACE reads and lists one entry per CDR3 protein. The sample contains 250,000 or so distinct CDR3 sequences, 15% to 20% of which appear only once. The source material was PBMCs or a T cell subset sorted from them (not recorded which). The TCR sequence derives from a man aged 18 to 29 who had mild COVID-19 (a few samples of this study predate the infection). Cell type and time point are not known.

Written as DNA, the CDR3 is TGTGCCAGCTCACGGCCGGGACTAGCAACAGATACGCAGTATTTT. Amino acids: CASSRPGLATDTQYF. The chain carries TRBV18 and TRBJ2-3; 9 bases are shared with TRBD2. Germline V gene data show CDR1 as KGHSH and CDR2 as LQKENI. CDR3 length: 15 residues. V lost 4 bases, J lost 3 bases, and 5 bases stayed unmatched. The full variable domain, rest sourced from reference TRBV18 and TRBJ2-3, is NAGVMQNPRHLVRRRGQEARLRCSPMKGHSHVYWYRQLPEEGLKFMVYLQKENIIDESGMPKERFSAEFPKEGPSILRIQQVVRGDSAAYFCASSRPGLATDTQYFGPGTRLTVL.